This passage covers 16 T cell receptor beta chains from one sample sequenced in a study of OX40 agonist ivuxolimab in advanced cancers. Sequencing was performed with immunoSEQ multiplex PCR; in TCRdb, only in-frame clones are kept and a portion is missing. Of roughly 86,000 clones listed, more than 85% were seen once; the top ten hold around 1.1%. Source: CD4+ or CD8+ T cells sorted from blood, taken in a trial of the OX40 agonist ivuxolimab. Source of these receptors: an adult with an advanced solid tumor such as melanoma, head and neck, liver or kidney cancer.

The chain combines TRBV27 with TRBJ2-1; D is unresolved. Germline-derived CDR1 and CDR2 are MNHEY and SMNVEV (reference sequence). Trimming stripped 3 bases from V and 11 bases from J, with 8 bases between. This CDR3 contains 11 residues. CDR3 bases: TGTGCCAGCAGTTTCGATGAAAAGCAGTTCTTC. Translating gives CASSFDEKQFF.

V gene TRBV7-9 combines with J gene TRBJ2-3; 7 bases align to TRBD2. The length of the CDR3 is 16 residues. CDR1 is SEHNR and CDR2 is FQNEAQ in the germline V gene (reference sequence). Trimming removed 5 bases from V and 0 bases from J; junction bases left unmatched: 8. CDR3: CASSPGRSASTDTQYF. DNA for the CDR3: TGTGCCAGCAGCCCCGGGAGGAGTGCTAGCACAGATACGCAGTATTTT.

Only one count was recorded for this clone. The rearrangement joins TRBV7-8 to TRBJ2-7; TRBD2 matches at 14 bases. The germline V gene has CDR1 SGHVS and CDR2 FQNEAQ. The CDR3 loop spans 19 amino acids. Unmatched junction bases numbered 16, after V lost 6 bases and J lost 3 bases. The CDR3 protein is CASSRLGAGLAGVSYEQYF. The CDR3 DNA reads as TGTGCCAGCAGTCGATTAGGGGCGGGACTAGCGGGAGTAAGCTACGAGCAGTACTTC.

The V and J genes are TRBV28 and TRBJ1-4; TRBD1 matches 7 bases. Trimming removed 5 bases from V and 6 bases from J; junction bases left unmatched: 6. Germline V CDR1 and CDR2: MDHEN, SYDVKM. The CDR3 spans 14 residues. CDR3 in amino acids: CASSPGTAHEKLFF. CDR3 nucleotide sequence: TGTGCCAGCAGTCCAGGGACAGCCCATGAAAAACTGTTTTTT.

CDR3: CASSPFEGGNSPLHF. The CDR3 DNA follows: TGTGCCAGTAGTCCCTTCGAAGGGGGTAATTCACCCCTCCACTTT. The V gene is TRBV19, the J gene TRBJ1-6; TRBD1 is a possible D gene (6 bases). CDR1 and CDR2 from the germline V gene are LNHDA and SQIVND (reference sequence). CDR3 length: 15 amino acids. The V end lost 5 bases, the J end lost 6 bases, and 14 bases lay between the germline ends.

CDR3 residues: CAISKTSGQETQYF. CDR3 nucleotide sequence: TGTGCCATCAGTAAGACTAGCGGACAAGAGACCCAGTACTTC. The rearrangement links TRBV10-3 to TRBJ2-5, with 9 bases fitting TRBD2. The CDR3 is 14 residues long. The V segment lost 5 bases and the J segment 2 bases; nucleotides outside the gene matches: 3. Looked up from germline, CDR1 is ENHRY and CDR2 is SYGVKD.

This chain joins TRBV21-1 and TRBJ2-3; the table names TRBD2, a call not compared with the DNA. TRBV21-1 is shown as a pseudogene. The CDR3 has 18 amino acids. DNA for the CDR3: TGTGCCAGCAGCGCAGGGCGGGAGGTTCCCCTCCCTTGGGATACGCAGTATTTT. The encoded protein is CASSAGREVPLPWDTQYF.

CDR3 sequence (DNA): TGTGCCAGCAGCTTGGGAGGGGTAGCGAACACCGGGGAGCTGTTTTTT. Residues: CASSLGGVANTGELFF. This sequence joins TRBV5-4 and TRBJ2-2, with D possibly called TRBD1 or TRBD2 (5 bases each). The length of the CDR3 is 16 residues. Trimming removed 0 bases at V and 0 bases at J, with 9 bases between. Per germline, CDR1 SGHNT and CDR2 YYREEE (reference sequence).

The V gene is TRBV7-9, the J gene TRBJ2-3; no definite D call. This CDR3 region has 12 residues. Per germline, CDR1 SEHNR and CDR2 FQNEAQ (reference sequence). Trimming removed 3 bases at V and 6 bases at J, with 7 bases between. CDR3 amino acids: CASSFSWDTQYF. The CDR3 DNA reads TGTGCCAGCAGCTTCAGTTGGGATACGCAGTATTTT.

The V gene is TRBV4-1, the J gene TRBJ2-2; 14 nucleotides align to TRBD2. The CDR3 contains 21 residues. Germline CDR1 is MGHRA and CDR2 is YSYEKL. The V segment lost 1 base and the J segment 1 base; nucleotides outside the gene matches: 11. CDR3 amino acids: CASSQVRYLGLAGGNTGELFF. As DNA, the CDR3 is TGCGCCAGCAGCCAAGTGCGTTATCTTGGACTAGCGGGAGGGAACACCGGGGAGCTGTTTTTT.

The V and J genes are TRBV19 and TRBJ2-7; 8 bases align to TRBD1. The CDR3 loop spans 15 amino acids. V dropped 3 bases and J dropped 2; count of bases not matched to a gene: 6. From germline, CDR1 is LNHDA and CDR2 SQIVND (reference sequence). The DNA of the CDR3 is TGTGCCAGTAGTATCCAGGGGGCCCAACCCTACGAGCAGTACTTC. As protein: CASSIQGAQPYEQYF.

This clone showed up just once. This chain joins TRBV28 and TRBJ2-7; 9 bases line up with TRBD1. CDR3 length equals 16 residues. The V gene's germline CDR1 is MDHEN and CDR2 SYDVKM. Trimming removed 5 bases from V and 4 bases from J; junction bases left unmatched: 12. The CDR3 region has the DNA TGTGCCAGCAGTAACGCCGGGACAGGGATGCGGTACGAGCAGTACTTC. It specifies CASSNAGTGMRYEQYF.

The CDR3 nucleotides read TGTGCCTGGGCTAGGAGGGATTACAATGAGCAGTTCTTC. This gives the protein CAWARRDYNEQFF. This chain uses TRBV30 with TRBJ2-1; weak D call: TRBD2 (6 bases). V was pared by 5 bases and J by 4 bases, with 12 bases between. The germline gives CDR1 GTSNPN, CDR2 SVGIG (reference sequence). The length of the CDR3 is 13 residues.

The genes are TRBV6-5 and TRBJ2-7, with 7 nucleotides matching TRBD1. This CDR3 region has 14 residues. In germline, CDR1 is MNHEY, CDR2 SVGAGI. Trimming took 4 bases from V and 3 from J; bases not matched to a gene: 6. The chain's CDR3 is CASSSSGTVYEQYF. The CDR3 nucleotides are TGTGCCAGCAGTTCTTCCGGGACAGTCTACGAGCAGTACTTC.

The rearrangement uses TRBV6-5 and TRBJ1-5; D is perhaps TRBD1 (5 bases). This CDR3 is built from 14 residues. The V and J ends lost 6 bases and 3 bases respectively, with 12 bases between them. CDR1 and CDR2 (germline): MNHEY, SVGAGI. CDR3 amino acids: CASSPGGPNQPQHF. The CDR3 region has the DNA TGTGCCAGCAGCCCGGGGGGACCCAATCAGCCCCAGCATTTT.

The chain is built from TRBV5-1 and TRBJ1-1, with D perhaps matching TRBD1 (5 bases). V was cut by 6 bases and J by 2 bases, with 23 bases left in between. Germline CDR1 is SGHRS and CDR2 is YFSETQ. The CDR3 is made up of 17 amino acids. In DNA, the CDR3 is TGCGCCAGCAACTTTGTGGGGGGGAGGACACAAAACACTGAAGCTTTCTTT. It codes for CASNFVGGRTQNTEAFF.